The source of this T cell receptor (beta chain) is a study of blood T cell repertoires in COVID-19. In the authors' methods: Reference gene primers were amplified, and this amplification served to estimate nucleated cell counts. Assay used: immunoSEQ multiplex PCR; TCRdb lists only in-frame clones, some missing. The DNA gave D and trimming, while V, J and clone size come from that table. The top ten hold 1.5% to 2% of the sample, which has around 280,000 clones, around 90% seen once. CDR1 and CDR2 from the germline V gene are SGDLS and YYNGEE. The CDR3 is made up of 14 amino acids. Trimming took 0 bases from V and 4 from J; bases not matched to a gene: 0. This clone was detected only once.

The source of this sequence is a young woman with acute COVID-19. V gene TRBV9 combines with J gene TRBJ2-3; 9 bases match TRBD1. Sequencing used PBMCs or T cells enriched from blood (not recorded which). CDR3 sequence: CASSVGQGADTQYF. In DNA form, the CDR3 reads TGTGCCAGCAGCGTAGGACAGGGGGCAGATACGCAGTATTTT.